The clone carrying this T cell receptor (beta chain) was counted between two and nine times. The antigen is unknown. The sample is drawn from a study of T cells in Graves' hyperthyroidism and ophthalmopathy. General study findings and limits: A model built on 13 V-J features separated ophthalmopathy from stable hyperthyroidism.

Researchers took RNA transcripts and amplified the TCR beta CDR3 regions from them. First-round RT-PCR of the TCR CDR3 relied on the HTBI primer set. In TCRdb, the multiplex PCR reads were re-called with MiXCR into one record per CDR3 protein. Among around 600,000 distinct CDR3 sequences listed, roughly 46% were seen once. The ends were cut back, 3 bases at V and 2 bases at J, with 11 bases in the middle. Germline CDR1 reads LNHDA; CDR2 reads SQIVND (reference sequence). This CDR3 has 15 amino acids. The sequence derives from an adult man with Graves' disease, either hyperthyroidism or ophthalmopathy (not recorded which). V is TRBV19 and J is TRBJ1-5; no definite D call. The sequencing input was peripheral blood or thyroid tissue (not recorded which). The CDR3 region is CASSIAGLGNQPQHF. The CDR3 coding sequence is TGTGCCAGTAGTATTGCGGGTCTTGGCAATCAGCCCCAGCATTTT.